The 23 T cell receptor beta chains below come from one sample, sequenced in a study of technical replicates of blood from several donors. Profiled with immunoSEQ multiplex PCR; TCRdb holds only in-frame clones, not every one. This repertoire shows about 68,000 clones, less than 98% found once; its top ten account for roughly 0.25%. The sample was T cells isolated from PBMCs. The source of these receptors is a human donor in good health.

The rearrangement uses TRBV11-2 and TRBJ2-5, with no clear D. Germline V gene data show CDR1 as SGHAT and CDR2 as FQNNGV. The V end was cut by 4 bases, the J end by 2 bases, with 11 bases between. The CDR3 totals 14 residues. The CDR3 region is CASSWSNPQETQYF. DNA for the CDR3: TGTGCCAGCAGCTGGAGCAATCCGCAAGAGACCCAGTACTTC.

The CDR3: CASSGSGTGGQETQYF. The CDR3, as DNA: TGTGCCAGCAGCGGATCCGGGACAGGGGGCCAAGAGACCCAGTACTTC. The chain recombines TRBV5-4 with TRBJ2-5, with TRBD1 matching 11 bases. J was trimmed by 1 base and V by 4 bases; bases with no gene match: 6. CDR3 length equals 16 residues. Germline CDR1 SGHNT, CDR2 YYREEE (reference sequence).

The rearrangement uses TRBV6-6 and TRBJ2-1; D is perhaps TRBD1 (6 bases). This CDR3 is 13 amino acids long. Trimming left V 5 bases short and J 7 bases short, with 12 bases between. Germline CDR1 MNHNY, CDR2 SVGAGI (reference sequence). The CDR3 DNA is TGTGCCAGCAGTATTATACAGGGAAATGAGCAGTTCTTC. Its translation: CASSIIQGNEQFF.

The chain uses TRBV9 and TRBJ2-2; D is ambiguous. From germline, CDR1 is SGDLS and CDR2 YYNGEE. The CDR3 extends over 13 amino acids. Trimming left V 7 bases short and J 4 bases short, with 11 bases between. CDR3 nucleotides: TGTGCCAGCTCGCCCCCGGGCACCGGGGAGCTGTTTTTT. This gives the protein CASSPPGTGELFF.

This clone appeared once. The chain joins TRBV7-6 to TRBJ1-2; 9 nucleotides agree with TRBD1. Trimming at V came to 5 bases and at J to 8 bases, leaving 6 bases not matched to a gene. There are 13 residues in the CDR3. The germline gives CDR1 SGHVS, CDR2 FNYEAQ. The CDR3: CASSPGQGYGYTF. The CDR3 DNA reads TGTGCCAGCAGCCCGGGACAGGGCTACGGCTACACCTTC.

The chain is built from TRBV2 and TRBJ1-5; D is perhaps TRBD1 (5 bases). CDR3 length equals 15 residues. Germline assignment: CDR1 SNHLY and CDR2 FYNNEI. V lost 3 bases and J 5 bases, leaving 14 bases between the germline ends. The CDR3 DNA reads as TGTGCCAGCAGTGAGGTAACAGGCGGAGATCAGCCCCAGCATTTT. It translates to CASSEVTGGDQPQHF.

This chain connects TRBV2 to TRBJ1-2, with TRBD1 as a possible D gene (5 bases). Germline assignment: CDR1 SNHLY and CDR2 FYNNEI. CDR3 size: 12 residues. V lost 7 bases, J lost 6 bases, and 12 bases lay in between. This CDR3 reads CASTKDSDGYTF. CDR3 nucleotide sequence: TGTGCCAGCACCAAAGACAGCGATGGCTACACCTTC.

The V call is TRBV10-3, the J call TRBJ2-6, with 7 bases fitting TRBD1. CDR1 ENHRY and CDR2 SYGVKD come from the germline V gene. The CDR3 totals 19 residues. Trimming cost V 0 bases and J 2 bases; bases outside gene matches: 10. For the CDR3, the DNA is TGTGCCATCAGTGAGTCATACAGGGACAGATATACTGGGGCCAACGTCCTGACTTTC. Translated, it gives CAISESYRDRYTGANVLTF.

This sequence joins TRBV6-5 and TRBJ1-1, with no clear D. This CDR3 region has 13 residues. Germline V gene data show CDR1 as MNHEY and CDR2 as SVGAGI. Between the trimmed V and J ends, which lost 5 bases and 5 bases, there was a span of 12 bases. CDR3 protein: CASSPNLVTEAFF. CDR3 nucleotide sequence: TGTGCCAGCAGTCCGAACTTGGTTACTGAAGCTTTCTTT.

This chain connects TRBV30 to TRBJ1-1, with no clear D. The CDR3 spans 11 residues. Germline CDR1 is GTSNPN and CDR2 is SVGIG (reference sequence). The V end was cut by 3 bases, the J end by 5 bases, with 7 bases between. As DNA, the CDR3 is TGTGCCTGGAGCGGGTGGACTGAAGCTTTCTTT. It translates to CAWSGWTEAFF.

V usage is TRBV27 and J usage is TRBJ2-5, with D maybe TRBD1 (6 bases). CDR1 and CDR2 from the germline V gene are MNHEY and SMNVEV (reference sequence). The CDR3 contains 15 residues. Deletions cut 5 bases from V and 5 bases from J, with 18 bases between. For the CDR3, the DNA is TGTGCCAGCAGTGACGGACAGTGGGGAACGGAGACCCAGTACTTC. Translated: CASSDGQWGTETQYF.

The V call is TRBV7-3, the J call TRBJ2-7; possible D gene TRBD2, 5 bases. V dropped 1 base and J dropped 2 bases, with 6 bases sitting between them. The CDR3 covers 13 residues. From germline, CDR1 is SGHTA and CDR2 FQGTGA. DNA of the CDR3: TGTGCCAGCAGCTTAAGGGAGCCCTACGAGCAGTACTTC. Protein product: CASSLREPYEQYF.

V is TRBV27 and J is TRBJ1-1; D unresolved. Germline loops: CDR1 MNHEY, CDR2 SMNVEV (reference sequence). This CDR3 spans 17 amino acids. V dropped 2 bases and J dropped 0 bases, with 16 bases sitting between them. CDR3 DNA sequence: TGTGCCAGCAGTTTACTACAGTCGGCAGGCATGAACACTGAAGCTTTCTTT. This translates into CASSLLQSAGMNTEAFF.

The chain couples TRBV5-1 to TRBJ2-7; D remains ambiguous. Germline lookup yields CDR1 SGHRS and CDR2 YFSETQ. Trimming stripped 3 bases from V and 2 bases from J, with 3 bases between. The CDR3 is 11 amino acids. CDR3 protein: CASSSAYEQYF. The CDR3 DNA is TGCGCCAGCAGCTCAGCCTACGAGCAGTACTTC.

This clone appeared once. The gene calls are TRBV7-3 and TRBJ2-5; 7 bases align to TRBD2. Germline CDR1 and CDR2: SGHTA and FQGTGA. Trimming took 2 bases from V and 5 from J; bases not matched to a gene: 5. The CDR3 is 14 amino acids. The CDR3 sequence: CASSLGLVGETQYF. Here the CDR3 DNA reads TGTGCCAGCAGCTTAGGACTAGTGGGGGAGACCCAGTACTTC.

The chain couples TRBV19 to TRBJ1-5; D unclear. V was trimmed by 3 bases and J by 4 bases, leaving 13 bases between them. Germline lookup yields CDR1 LNHDA and CDR2 SQIVND (reference sequence). The CDR3 consists of 15 residues. The CDR3 DNA sequence: TGTGCCAGTAGTATCTGGATGGAGATAAATCAGCCCCAGCATTTT. Protein sequence: CASSIWMEINQPQHF. The variable domain in full, completed from reference TRBV19 and TRBJ1-5, reads DGGITQSPKYLFRKEGQNVTLSCEQNLNHDAMYWYRQDPGQGLRLIYYSQIVNDFQKGDIAEGYSVSREKKESFPLTVTSAQKNPTAFYLCASSIWMEINQPQHFGDGTRLSIL.

Points on this clone: One junction end disagrees with the germline gene, perhaps due to a read error. This chain links TRBV7-2 with TRBJ2-7, with D possibly being TRBD2 (6 bases). The CDR3 spans 15 residues. Germline V gene lookup returns CDR1 SGHTA and CDR2 FQGNSA. CDR3 in amino acids: CASSLAREVAYEQYF. The DNA for the CDR3 is TGTGCCAGCAGCCTAGCCAGGGAGGTCGCCTACGAGCAGTACTTC.

The chain couples TRBV9 to TRBJ1-2; 7 nucleotides match TRBD1. Losses at the gene ends were 4 bases for V and 8 bases for J; bases not matched to a gene: 8. The length of the CDR3 is 13 residues. Looked up from germline, CDR1 is SGDLS and CDR2 is YYNGEE. The chain's CDR3 is CASSPGQVLGYTF. CDR3 bases: TGTGCCAGCAGCCCTGGACAGGTGCTCGGCTACACCTTC. Variable domain in full (rest from reference TRBV9 and TRBJ1-2): DSGVTQTPKHLITATGQRVTLRCSPRSGDLSVYWYQQSLDQGLQFLIQYYNGEERAKGNILERFSAQQFPDLHSELNLSSLELGDSALYFCASSPGQVLGYTFGSGTRLTVV.

This chain joins TRBV30 and TRBJ1-1; D remains ambiguous. Germline V gene data show CDR1 as GTSNPN and CDR2 as SVGIG (reference sequence). Trimming cost V 4 bases and J 4 bases, with 13 bases left between them. This CDR3 comprises 13 residues. The CDR3 spells CAWIRLTGTEAFF. The CDR3 nucleotides read TGTGCCTGGATACGGCTCACGGGCACTGAAGCTTTCTTT. The full variable domain, in which reference TRBV30 and TRBJ1-1 provide the parts outside the CDR3, is SQTIHQWPATLVQPVGSPLSLECTVEGTSNPNLYWYRQAAGRGLQLLFYSVGIGQISSEVPQNLSASRPQDRQFILSSKKLLLSDSGFYLCAWIRLTGTEAFFGQGTRLTVV.

The chain carries TRBV9 and TRBJ2-5; 7 bases align to TRBD1. The germline V gene encodes CDR1 SGDLS and CDR2 YYNGEE. This CDR3 is 16 amino acids long. V lost 3 bases to trimming and J lost 0 bases; unmatched junction nucleotides: 8. The CDR3 spells CASSGAPGQDQETQYF. The DNA of the CDR3 is TGTGCCAGCAGCGGCGCCCCTGGACAGGACCAAGAGACCCAGTACTTC. The full variable domain, rest sourced from reference TRBV9 and TRBJ2-5, is DSGVTQTPKHLITATGQRVTLRCSPRSGDLSVYWYQQSLDQGLQFLIQYYNGEERAKGNILERFSAQQFPDLHSELNLSSLELGDSALYFCASSGAPGQDQETQYFGPGTRLLVL.

V gene TRBV5-6 combines with J gene TRBJ2-1; 9 bases fit TRBD1. The CDR3 is made up of 15 amino acids. Trimming removed 4 bases from V and 3 bases from J; junction bases left unmatched: 5. Germline assignment: CDR1 SGHDT and CDR2 YYEEEE. The CDR3 DNA reads as TGTGCCAGCAGCCACGGGACAGGGAGCTACAATGAGCAGTTCTTC. This translates into CASSHGTGSYNEQFF. Looking up the rest from reference TRBV5-6 and TRBJ2-1 gives the full variable domain: DAGVTQSPTHLIKTRGQQVTLRCSPKSGHDTVSWYQQALGQGPQFIFQYYEEEERQRGNFPDRFSGHQFPNYSSELNVNALLLGDSALYLCASSHGTGSYNEQFFGPGTRLTVL.

The V and J genes are TRBV29-1 and TRBJ2-7; the match to TRBD1 covers 9 bases. The V and J ends lost 7 bases and 3 bases, in that order; junction bases with no gene match: 22. Germline CDR1 and CDR2: SQVTM and ANQGSEA. This CDR3 spans 18 amino acids. The CDR3 protein is CSALGAGQGSRRLYEQYF. DNA for the CDR3: TGCAGCGCCCTCGGGGCGGGACAGGGTTCTCGCCGACTCTACGAGCAGTACTTC.

This clone came up once. The chain employs TRBV4-1 and TRBJ1-1; the D gene is possibly TRBD1 (5 bases). The CDR3 is 15 residues long. From germline, CDR1 is MGHRA and CDR2 YSYEKL. V shed 5 bases and J shed 0 bases, with 13 bases lying between them. The CDR3 reads CASSTRGGMNTEAFF. In nucleotides, the CDR3 is TGCGCCAGCAGCACCCGCGGGGGAATGAACACTGAAGCTTTCTTT.